This T cell receptor (beta chain) was obtained from a study of T-cell memory formation after mild COVID-19. This clonotype turned up a few times. Its antigen is unidentified. V trimming: 3 bases; J trimming: 0 bases; junction bases outside the gene matches: 3. The CDR3 has 15 amino acids. The V gene's germline CDR1 is KGHSH and CDR2 LQKENI. Study-wide results and limits: Memory cells collected pre-infection included some clones that later responded, suggesting cross-reactive memory joined. Contracting CD4+ clones sat mainly in CM and EM; CD8+ in EMRA.

TCRdb reprocessed the 5' RACE reads with MiXCR, giving one entry per CDR3 protein. The sample holds 200,000 to 250,000 distinct CDR3 sequences, 15% seen once. The origin of this receptor is an adult woman who had mild COVID-19 (a few samples of this study predate the infection). Cell type and time point are not known. The chain links TRBV18 to TRBJ2-7; 9 nucleotides agree with TRBD1. Sequencing was carried out using PBMCs or a T cell subset sorted from them (not recorded which). In DNA, the CDR3 is TGTGCCAGCTCACCCAGGGACAGGGTCTCCTACGAGCAGTACTTC. Translation gives CASSPRDRVSYEQYF.